These 25 T cell receptor beta chains share one sample of origin, sequenced in a study of human T cells and chemical hapten exposure. TCRdb processed the RACE reads anew with MiXCR; each CDR3 protein has one entry. Of 300,000 to 450,000 distinct CDR3 sequences in the sample, 5.1% were seen once. Time point meaning: pre-sensitization, week 0. Treatment noted: therapeutic diphenylcyclopropenone sensitization with weekly scalp DPC. Sequenced material: whole blood, taken in connection with sensitization to the hapten diphenylcyclopropenone (DPC). The receptors derive from a woman in her fifties or sixties with alopecia areata. Some clones in this sample may be carry-over from other donors' samples.

This clonotype was observed at least ten times. The chain is built from TRBV27 and TRBJ2-7; 9 bases map to TRBD2. Trimming took 6 bases from V and 4 from J; bases not matched to a gene: 7. Germline CDR1 MNHEY, CDR2 SMNVEV (reference sequence). CDR3 length: 14 residues. CDR3 coding DNA: TGTGCCAGCAGCCCGGGACTAGCCCTATACGAGCAGTACTTC. Translating gives CASSPGLALYEQYF.

The genes are TRBV28 and TRBJ2-7; weak D call: TRBD2 (7 bases). This CDR3 is built from 13 residues. V gave up 11 bases and J gave up 6 bases, with 20 bases separating them. The V gene's germline CDR1 is MDHEN and CDR2 SYDVKM. CDR3 sequence reads: CAVNRDGGPEQYF. CDR3 coding DNA: TGTGCCGTCAATCGGGACGGGGGGCCCGAGCAGTACTTC.

This clonotype was seen ten or more times. The chain joins TRBV5-6 to TRBJ1-1; unclear D gene. CDR1 is SGHDT and CDR2 is YYEEEE in the germline V gene. This CDR3 spans 13 amino acids. V shed 2 bases and J shed 1 base, with 6 bases lying between them. The CDR3 is CASSLPRNTEAFF. In DNA form, the CDR3 reads TGTGCCAGCAGCTTACCTAGGAACACTGAAGCTTTCTTT.

The chain carries TRBV7-6 and TRBJ2-5, with D perhaps TRBD2 (6 bases). Per germline, CDR1 SGHVS and CDR2 FNYEAQ. V lost 2 bases and J 3 bases, leaving 13 bases between the germline ends. The CDR3 contains 15 residues. CDR3 sequence reads: CASSLMSGAKETQYF. CDR3 sequence (DNA): TGTGCCAGCAGCTTAATGTCGGGAGCAAAAGAGACCCAGTACTTC.

This clonotype showed up many times. The chain combines TRBV20-1 with TRBJ1-1; no clear D gene. This CDR3 contains 14 residues. Germline V lookup: CDR1 DFQATT, CDR2 SNEGSKA (reference sequence). V lost 3 bases, J lost 1 base, and 12 bases lay in between. The CDR3 reads CSARNGQSNTEAFF. The CDR3 nucleotides are TGCAGTGCTAGGAATGGGCAGTCGAACACTGAAGCTTTCTTT.

The genes are TRBV28 and TRBJ1-4; TRBD1 aligns across 12 bases. Germline assignment: CDR1 MDHEN and CDR2 SYDVKM. CDR3 length equals 16 residues. The V segment lost 6 bases and the J segment 8 bases; nucleotides outside the gene matches: 10. The CDR3, as DNA: TGTGCCAGCAGCCGCGCGGGACAGGGGGCGCGAGAAAAACTGTTTTTT. Its protein product is CASSRAGQGAREKLFF.

This chain uses TRBV11-1 with TRBJ2-7; 8 bases map to TRBD1. This CDR3 is built from 14 residues. Germline assignment: CDR1 SGHAT and CDR2 FQDESV (reference sequence). Trimming removed 3 bases from V and 5 bases from J; junction bases left unmatched: 6. The CDR3 reads CASSFDRGRDEQYF. Here the CDR3 DNA reads TGTGCCAGCAGCTTTGACAGGGGAAGGGACGAGCAGTACTTC.

In this sample, this clonotype turned up a few times. This rearrangement joins TRBV6-6 to TRBJ2-5, with TRBD2 identical over 10 bases. V shed 4 bases, J shed 2 bases, and the junction held 4 bases outside the gene matches. Germline V gives CDR1 MNHNY, CDR2 SVGAGI (reference sequence). This CDR3 is built from 15 residues. CDR3 nucleotide sequence: TGTGCCAGCAGTTTAGCTAGCGGGGGACAAGAGACCCAGTACTTC. This translates into CASSLASGGQETQYF.

This clonotype was seen repeatedly, ten times or more. The gene calls are TRBV27 and TRBJ2-7; D perhaps matches TRBD2 (5 bases). With 2 bases removed from V and 7 bases from J, the gap between germline ends came to 12 bases. Germline values: CDR1 MNHEY, CDR2 SMNVEV (reference sequence). CDR3 size: 13 residues. CDR3 region: CASSLVQSGEQYF. DNA for the CDR3: TGTGCCAGCAGTTTAGTGCAGTCGGGGGAGCAGTACTTC.

This clonotype was detected many times. The V and J genes are TRBV7-2 and TRBJ2-3; 11 bases are a match to TRBD2. The CDR3 covers 16 residues. V lost 2 bases, J lost 5 bases, and 6 bases stayed unmatched. Germline loops: CDR1 SGHTA, CDR2 FQGNSA. In DNA, the CDR3 is TGTGCCAGCAGCTTACTTACTAGCGGGAGAGGAGATACGCAGTATTTT. As protein: CASSLLTSGRGDTQYF.

In this sample, this clonotype turned up a few times. CDR3 residues: CASSLGLGGNEQYF. CDR3 in DNA: TGTGCCAGCAGCTTGGGGTTGGGTGGGAACGAGCAGTACTTC. The chain couples TRBV5-4 to TRBJ2-7; unclear D gene. This CDR3 region has 14 residues. Germline CDR1 reads SGHNT; CDR2 reads YYREEE (reference sequence). Between the trimmed V and J ends, which lost 0 bases and 5 bases, there was a span of 12 bases.

This clonotype was seen only a few times. V and J are TRBV7-2 and TRBJ1-2, with D maybe TRBD1 (5 bases). In germline, CDR1 is SGHTA, CDR2 FQGNSA. V was shortened by 1 base and J by 1 base, with 10 bases between the two germline ends. This CDR3 is 15 amino acids long. CDR3 protein: CASSLGGAHNYGYTF. The CDR3 DNA is TGTGCCAGCAGCTTAGGAGGGGCACATAACTATGGCTACACCTTC.

CDR3 sequence (DNA): TGCAGCGTTGGGGGCCCGGGCTACACCTTC. This codes for CSVGGPGYTF. The chain couples TRBV29-1 to TRBJ1-2; possible D gene TRBD1, 5 bases. Between the trimmed V and J ends, which lost 4 bases and 8 bases, there was a span of 8 bases. CDR1 SQVTM and CDR2 ANQGSEA come from the germline V gene. The CDR3 is made up of 10 amino acids.

Note on this clonotype: A much larger clonotype is one base distant, so this may be a read error. The chain has TRBV9 and TRBJ2-3; 7 bases line up with TRBD1. The CDR3 has 15 residues. Trimming at V came to 1 base and at J to 6 bases, leaving 8 bases not matched to a gene. Germline V gives CDR1 SGDLS, CDR2 YYNGEE. The chain's CDR3 is CASSVRQGPFDTQYF. The CDR3 nucleotides are TGTGCCAGCAGCGTACGACAGGGACCTTTTGATACGCAGTATTTT.

This clonotype has at least ten counts. The chain recombines TRBV11-2 with TRBJ2-3; 7 positions agree with TRBD2. The V gene's germline CDR1 is SGHAT and CDR2 FQNNGV. The ends lost 8 bases at V and 3 bases at J; junction bases unmatched: 11. The CDR3 is 15 amino acids. CDR3 sequence reads: CASGPGGGPTDTQYF. DNA of the CDR3: TGTGCCAGCGGTCCGGGGGGAGGGCCAACAGATACGCAGTATTTT.

This clonotype was counted many times. This sequence joins TRBV29-1 and TRBJ2-5; weak D call: TRBD2 (5 bases). Per the germline V gene, CDR1 is SQVTM and CDR2 is ANQGSEA. The CDR3 length is 14 residues. V was shortened by 3 bases and J by 4 bases, with 15 bases between the two germline ends. Here the CDR3 reads CSVELGWAGETQYF. Written as DNA, the CDR3 is TGCAGCGTTGAGCTCGGTTGGGCGGGAGAGACCCAGTACTTC.

The chain links TRBV5-1 to TRBJ2-5, with a weak D call TRBD2 (5 bases). Germline V lookup: CDR1 SGHRS, CDR2 YFSETQ. Between the trimmed V and J ends, which lost 4 bases and 4 bases, there was a span of 17 bases. The CDR3 loop spans 15 amino acids. The CDR3 DNA is TGCGCCAGCAGCCACGCCCGGACTGCTCTAGAGACCCAGTACTTC. It codes for CASSHARTALETQYF.

The CDR3 nucleotides are TGTGCCAGCAGCGTCACAGGGGGGAACTATGGCTACACCTTC. Translating it yields CASSVTGGNYGYTF. The V call is TRBV7-8, the J call TRBJ1-2, with 8 bases fitting TRBD1. Germline assignment: CDR1 SGHVS and CDR2 FQNEAQ. This CDR3 contains 14 residues. J gave up 2 bases and V 5 bases, and 4 bases lay outside the gene matches.

This clonotype was counted at least ten times. The J gene is TRBJ2-7, the V gene TRBV12-3 or TRBV12-4; tentatively, D is TRBD2 (6 bases). Trimming left V 5 bases short and J 5 bases short, with 13 bases between. This CDR3 is built from 13 residues. The CDR3 reads CASSPAPGDEQYF. The CDR3 nucleotides read TGTGCCAGCAGTCCCGCCCCGGGGGACGAGCAGTACTTC.

The gene calls are TRBV27 and TRBJ2-5, with 8 bases identical to TRBD2. Germline V CDR1 and CDR2: MNHEY, SMNVEV (reference sequence). V shed 5 bases, J shed 7 bases, and the junction held 18 bases outside the gene matches. The CDR3 extends over 17 amino acids. CDR3 in DNA: TGTGCCAGCAGTCCAGCCCGATCGGGACTAGGCCAGGGGACCCAGTACTTC. Translating gives CASSPARSGLGQGTQYF.

In this sample, this clonotype turned up many times. This chain's CDR3 is CATSDTSGSYNEQFF. The CDR3 DNA follows: TGTGCCACCAGTGATACTAGCGGGAGCTACAATGAGCAGTTCTTC. The genes are TRBV24-1 and TRBJ2-1, with 11 nucleotides matching TRBD2. The ends lost 3 bases at V and 3 bases at J; junction bases unmatched: 0. The CDR3 loop spans 15 amino acids. Germline assignment: CDR1 KGHDR and CDR2 SFDVKD.

V gene TRBV20-1 combines with J gene TRBJ1-1; possible D gene TRBD1, 5 bases. This CDR3 comprises 14 residues. Trimming left V 6 bases short and J 0 bases short, with 14 bases between. Germline lookup yields CDR1 DFQATT and CDR2 SNEGSKA (reference sequence). The CDR3 sequence: CSAPDRYLNTEAFF. CDR3 nucleotide sequence: TGCAGTGCACCCGACAGATATTTGAACACTGAAGCTTTCTTT.

The chain employs TRBV3-1 and TRBJ2-5; TRBD2 matches 11 bases. The germline V gene encodes CDR1 LGHDT and CDR2 YNNKEL (reference sequence). This CDR3 is built from 16 residues. V shed 0 bases, J shed 4 bases, and the junction held 4 bases outside the gene matches. For the CDR3, the DNA is TGTGCCAGCAGCCAAGATAGCGGGGGGGCCGGAGAGACCCAGTACTTC. Translating gives CASSQDSGGAGETQYF.

This clonotype was seen ten or more times. V gene TRBV4-3 combines with J gene TRBJ2-2, with D perhaps being TRBD1 or TRBD2 (7 bases each). This CDR3 has 17 residues. Germline V gene data show CDR1 as LGHNA and CDR2 as YSLEER. V shed 3 bases and J shed 2 bases, with 16 bases lying between them. In DNA, the CDR3 is TGCGCCAGCAGCCAGTCAGGGGGAGCGGGAAACACCGGGGAGCTGTTTTTT. It translates to CASSQSGGAGNTGELFF.

This clonotype was observed a few times. The rearrangement joins TRBV15 to TRBJ2-3; D is possibly TRBD2 (7 bases). The V end was cut by 8 bases, the J end by 2 bases, with 17 bases between. Germline V gene sequence: CDR1 LNHNV, CDR2 YYDKDF (reference sequence). This CDR3 region has 15 residues. The CDR3 is CATRLGGGYTDTQYF. The CDR3 DNA follows: TGTGCCACCCGTCTAGGGGGGGGATACACAGATACGCAGTATTTT.